The 10 T cell receptor beta chains given below trace back to one sample, sequenced in a study of T cell responses to AZD1222 COVID-19 vaccine. TCRdb keeps only in-frame clones here, not all; method: immunoSEQ multiplex PCR. This table holds 140,000 to 150,000 clones, around 85% found once. The sample was peripheral blood, taken on day 0 of AZD1222 vaccination. These receptors were collected from an adult in good health.

J is TRBJ1-5 and V is TRBV19; tentatively, D is TRBD1 (6 bases). The V gene lost 4 bases and the J gene lost 3 bases, with 13 bases spanning the gap. Germline lookup yields CDR1 LNHDA and CDR2 SQIVND (reference sequence). This CDR3 contains 15 residues. The CDR3, as DNA: TGTGCCAGTAGTAATGTTGGGACACCCAATCAGCCCCAGCATTTT. Translation gives CASSNVGTPNQPQHF.

This sequence joins TRBV27 and TRBJ1-4, with TRBD1 matching 7 bases. The germline gives CDR1 MNHEY, CDR2 SMNVEV (reference sequence). The CDR3 runs 14 residues. J gave up 8 bases and V 5 bases, and 8 bases lay outside the gene matches. CDR3: CASSPTGAWEKLFF. The CDR3, as DNA: TGTGCCAGCAGTCCCACAGGGGCGTGGGAAAAACTGTTTTTT.

The chain carries TRBV7-2 and TRBJ2-7; tentative D call: TRBD2 (6 bases). The V and J ends lost 1 base and 2 bases respectively, with 9 bases between them. There are 14 residues in the CDR3. Germline CDR1 is SGHTA and CDR2 is FQGNSA. CDR3 in DNA: TGTGCCAGCAGCTTAGATCGCGGGACCTACGAGCAGTACTTC. Amino acids: CASSLDRGTYEQYF.

The rearrangement uses TRBV4-1 and TRBJ2-3; D may be TRBD1 (5 bases). Trimming removed 1 base at V and 5 bases at J, with 7 bases between. In germline, CDR1 is MGHRA, CDR2 YSYEKL. This CDR3 has 13 residues. The CDR3 loop is CASSQGGVDTQYF. The CDR3 coding sequence is TGCGCCAGCAGCCAAGGGGGCGTAGATACGCAGTATTTT.

This clone was found once. The chain employs TRBV28 and TRBJ2-3, with a weak D call TRBD2 (6 bases). The V gene's germline CDR1 is MDHEN and CDR2 SYDVKM. Trimming pared 5 bases from V and 1 base from J, leaving 13 bases between. This CDR3 is 15 amino acids long. The CDR3 DNA follows: TGTGCCAGCAGTATCCCTAGCGCGGGCACAGATACGCAGTATTTT. Residues: CASSIPSAGTDTQYF.

This chain uses TRBV27 with TRBJ1-5, with no clear D. Germline lookup yields CDR1 MNHEY and CDR2 SMNVEV (reference sequence). This CDR3 is built from 14 residues. V dropped 5 bases and J dropped 0 bases, with 8 bases sitting between them. Here the CDR3 DNA reads TGTGCCAGCAGTCAGGCAGATAGCAATCAGCCCCAGCATTTT. Protein sequence: CASSQADSNQPQHF.

The rearrangement links TRBV3-1 (or the pseudogene TRBV3-2) to TRBJ2-1; tentatively, D is TRBD2 (5 bases). The CDR3 covers 15 residues. Germline assignment: CDR1 LGHDT and CDR2 YNNKEL (reference sequence). V was shortened by 4 bases and J by 8 bases, with 18 bases between the two germline ends. The CDR3 bases are TGTGCCAGCAGCCGGAGGATTGACACCACCGATGAGCAGTTCTTC. The encoded protein is CASSRRIDTTDEQFF.

This clone was seen only once. V usage is TRBV19 and J usage is TRBJ1-2, with D possibly matching TRBD1 (6 bases). The germline CDR1 and CDR2 sequences are LNHDA and SQIVND (reference sequence). Trimming left V 6 bases short and J 8 bases short, with 19 bases between. The CDR3 contains 14 residues. In DNA form, the CDR3 reads TGTGCCAGTAGAAACCCTTCGGGGGCGGAGGGCTACACCTTC. Translating it yields CASRNPSGAEGYTF. The whole variable domain, filled in from reference TRBV19 and TRBJ1-2, reads DGGITQSPKYLFRKEGQNVTLSCEQNLNHDAMYWYRQDPGQGLRLIYYSQIVNDFQKGDIAEGYSVSREKKESFPLTVTSAQKNPTAFYLCASRNPSGAEGYTFGSGTRLTVV.

The genes are TRBV9 and TRBJ2-2; tentatively, D is TRBD1 or TRBD2 (5 bases each). Trimming shortened V by 4 bases and J by 6 bases, and 7 bases separated the two germline ends. Germline V lookup: CDR1 SGDLS, CDR2 YYNGEE. CDR3 length equals 12 residues. DNA for the CDR3: TGTGCCAGCAGCCGGGGACCCGGGGAGCTGTTTTTT. Protein: CASSRGPGELFF. Together with reference TRBV9 and TRBJ2-2, the CDR3 gives the full variable domain: DSGVTQTPKHLITATGQRVTLRCSPRSGDLSVYWYQQSLDQGLQFLIQYYNGEERAKGNILERFSAQQFPDLHSELNLSSLELGDSALYFCASSRGPGELFFGEGSRLTVL.

This chain links TRBV7-6 with TRBJ1-1; D might be TRBD1 (6 bases). The length of the CDR3 is 15 residues. Germline CDR1 and CDR2: SGHVS and FNYEAQ. V lost 4 bases and J lost 4, with 16 bases in between. The CDR3 bases are TGTGCCAGCAGCTCAACAGTGGGGGGGCGCACTGAAGCTTTCTTT. Encoded protein: CASSSTVGGRTEAFF. Variable domain in full (rest from reference TRBV7-6 and TRBJ1-1): GAGVSQSPRYKVTKRGQDVALRCDPISGHVSLYWYRQALGQGPEFLTYFNYEAQQDKSGLPNDRFSAERPEGSISTLTIQRTEQRDSAMYRCASSSTVGGRTEAFFGQGTRLTVV.